These T cell receptor beta chains were read from a single sample in a study of OX40 agonist ivuxolimab in advanced cancers. The data were produced by immunoSEQ multiplex PCR, yet TCRdb's version contains in-frame clones alone and is incomplete. The sample has approximately 80,000 clones, 91% seen once; the top ten hold roughly 7.4%. Sequenced here: CD4+ or CD8+ T cells sorted from blood, sampled in a trial of the OX40 agonist ivuxolimab. The receptors were gathered from an adult with an advanced solid tumor such as melanoma, head and neck, liver or kidney cancer. The CDR3 runs from the conserved cysteine through the conserved F or W.

CDR3 length: 10; V gene: TRBV7-8; J gene: TRBJ1-1; CDR3 protein: CAWTDTEAFF
CDR3 length: 14; V gene: TRBV28; J gene: TRBJ1-2; CDR3 protein: CASSLGGSSYGYTF
CDR3 length: 15; V gene: TRBV5-8; J gene: TRBJ2-1; CDR3 protein: CASSLVLAFYNEQFF
CDR3 length: 15; V gene: TRBV7-2; J gene: TRBJ1-5; CDR3 protein: CASSLVGGSNQPQHF
CDR3 length: 15; V gene: TRBV18; J gene: TRBJ2-2; CDR3 protein: CASSISGLNTGELFF
CDR3 length: 16; V gene: TRBV19; J gene: TRBJ2-3; CDR3 protein: CASSILASGVTDTQYF
CDR3 length: 15; V gene: TRBV6-4; J gene: TRBJ2-7; CDR3 protein: CASSLEGSSSYEQYF
CDR3 length: 11; V gene: TRBV6-1; J gene: TRBJ2-7; CDR3 protein: CASSSSGRAYF
CDR3 length: 16; V gene: TRBV4-1; J gene: TRBJ2-1; CDR3 protein: CASSQGLAHTYNEQFF
CDR3 length: 15; V gene: TRBV5-4; J gene: TRBJ2-7; CDR3 protein: CASREGTASSYEQYF
CDR3 length: 16; V gene: TRBV5-1; J gene: TRBJ1-2; CDR3 protein: CASSSPTGYATRGYTF
CDR3 length: 19; V gene: TRBV15; J gene: TRBJ1-4; CDR3 protein: CATSSRTGNLGGTNEKLFF
CDR3 length: 15; V gene: TRBV30; J gene: TRBJ1-4; CDR3 protein: CAWSRGKATNEKLFF
CDR3 length: 14; V gene: TRBV2; J gene: TRBJ1-2; CDR3 protein: CASSGQGAWYGYTF
CDR3 length: 13; V gene: TRBV4-2; J gene: TRBJ1-2; CDR3 protein: CASSQGQDYGYTF
CDR3 length: 17; V gene: TRBV27; J gene: TRBJ2-3; CDR3 protein: CASSDHQFRLSTDTQYF
CDR3 length: 11; V gene: TRBV20-1; J gene: TRBJ1-2; CDR3 protein: CSETNRDGYTF
CDR3 length: 15; V gene: TRBV9; J gene: TRBJ2-2; CDR3 protein: CASSVVSGATGELFF
CDR3 length: 17; V gene: TRBV11-3; J gene: TRBJ2-1; CDR3 protein: CASSKTIGLAGGNEQFF
CDR3 length: 13; V gene: TRBV28; J gene: TRBJ1-2; CDR3 protein: CASRGTVKGGYTF
CDR3 length: 12; V gene: TRBV7-8; J gene: TRBJ2-3; CDR3 protein: CASSPRTDTQYF
CDR3 length: 15; V gene: TRBV10-3; J gene: TRBJ2-5; CDR3 protein: CAISEWSSGRETQYF
CDR3 length: 15; V gene: TRBV5-4; J gene: TRBJ1-2; CDR3 protein: CASSAPEQGDYGYTF
CDR3 length: 17; V gene: TRBV11-3; J gene: TRBJ2-1; CDR3 protein: CASSLGGSGGSYNEQFF
CDR3 length: 14; V gene: TRBV2; J gene: TRBJ2-2; CDR3 protein: CASRGQGARGELFF
CDR3 length: 11; V gene: TRBV28; J gene: TRBJ2-1; CDR3 protein: CASSSPGEQFF
CDR3 length: 13; V gene: TRBV29-1; J gene: TRBJ2-1; CDR3 protein: CSTSGRALDEQFF
CDR3 length: 16; V gene: TRBV14; J gene: TRBJ2-3; CDR3 protein: CASSPPLAGGPDTQYF
CDR3 length: 12; V gene: TRBV10-3; J gene: TRBJ1-5; CDR3 protein: CASQGGGQPQHF
CDR3 length: 13; V gene: TRBV27; J gene: TRBJ1-2; CDR3 protein: CASGQGAGYGYTF
CDR3 length: 16; V gene: TRBV6-5; J gene: TRBJ2-2; CDR3 protein: CASSYSRGPNTGELFF
CDR3 length: 14; V gene: TRBV9; J gene: TRBJ1-2; CDR3 protein: CASSVDVQASGYTF
CDR3 length: 13; V gene: TRBV6-4; J gene: TRBJ2-7; CDR3 protein: CASIWNTSYEQYF
CDR3 length: 17; V gene: TRBV10-1; J gene: TRBJ2-2; CDR3 protein: CASSEWPSGLNTGELFF
CDR3 length: 16; V gene: TRBV18; J gene: TRBJ2-4; CDR3 protein: CASSPRWERAKNIQYF
CDR3 length: 15; V gene: TRBV6-5; J gene: TRBJ2-2; CDR3 protein: CASSYSRVYTGELFF
CDR3 length: 15; V gene: TRBV5-1; J gene: TRBJ1-5; CDR3 protein: CASSLGPGWNQPQHF
CDR3 length: 14; V gene: TRBV5-4; J gene: TRBJ1-2; CDR3 protein: CASSLDSLNYGYTF
CDR3 length: 15; V gene: TRBV5-1; J gene: TRBJ2-5; CDR3 protein: CASSPSSPRGETQYF
CDR3 length: 14; V gene: TRBV7-2; J gene: TRBJ2-3; CDR3 protein: CASSRTSGSDTQYF
CDR3 length: 15; V gene: TRBV18; J gene: TRBJ2-7; CDR3 protein: CASSPLPKADYEQYF
CDR3 length: 12; V gene: TRBV10-2; J gene: TRBJ2-7; CDR3 protein: CASSTGAYEQYF
CDR3 length: 16; V gene: TRBV4-2; J gene: TRBJ1-2; CDR3 protein: CASSQEFPGDNYGYTF
CDR3 length: 15; V gene: TRBV5-8; J gene: TRBJ2-3; CDR3 protein: CASSLALAGTDTQYF
CDR3 length: 14; V gene: TRBV7-3; J gene: TRBJ2-3; CDR3 protein: CASSLIASPDTQYF
CDR3 length: 15; V gene: TRBV6-6; J gene: TRBJ2-7; CDR3 protein: CASSYGGMGTYEQYF
CDR3 length: 15; V gene: TRBV5-1; J gene: TRBJ2-3; CDR3 protein: CASTLGAKGTDTQYF
CDR3 length: 15; V gene: TRBV5-6; J gene: TRBJ1-1; CDR3 protein: CASSFDSIMNTEAFF
CDR3 length: 12; V gene: TRBV29-1; J gene: TRBJ2-7; CDR3 protein: CSGGEGLYEQYF
CDR3 length: 14; V gene: TRBV5-5; J gene: TRBJ2-1; CDR3 protein: CASSGDYGYNEQFF
CDR3 length: 13; V gene: TRBV30; J gene: TRBJ1-2; CDR3 protein: CARGQGHNYGYTF
CDR3 length: 15; V gene: TRBV7-9; J gene: TRBJ2-1; CDR3 protein: CASSSSGGRSNEQFF